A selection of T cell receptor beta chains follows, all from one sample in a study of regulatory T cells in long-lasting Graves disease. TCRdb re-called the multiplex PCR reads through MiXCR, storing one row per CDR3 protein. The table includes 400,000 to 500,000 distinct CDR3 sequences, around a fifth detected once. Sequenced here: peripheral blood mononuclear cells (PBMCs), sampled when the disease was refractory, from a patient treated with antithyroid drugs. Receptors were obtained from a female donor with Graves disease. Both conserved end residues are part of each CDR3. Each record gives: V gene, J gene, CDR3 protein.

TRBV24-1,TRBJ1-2,CATSETGSNYGYTF
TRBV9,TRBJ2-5,CASSGSGTGFRETQYF
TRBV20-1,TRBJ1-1,CSASLPHRGLTEAFF
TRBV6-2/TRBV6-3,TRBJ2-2,CASSYLGRELFF
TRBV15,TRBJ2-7,CATSLRETPHEQYF
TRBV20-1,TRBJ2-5,CSARVRYQETQYF
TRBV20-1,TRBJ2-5,CSAEGETQYF
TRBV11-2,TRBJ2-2,CASRAPPSAAGELFF
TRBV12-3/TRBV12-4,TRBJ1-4,CASSLGQGLEKLFF
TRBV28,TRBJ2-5,CASSLGAGGPTQYF